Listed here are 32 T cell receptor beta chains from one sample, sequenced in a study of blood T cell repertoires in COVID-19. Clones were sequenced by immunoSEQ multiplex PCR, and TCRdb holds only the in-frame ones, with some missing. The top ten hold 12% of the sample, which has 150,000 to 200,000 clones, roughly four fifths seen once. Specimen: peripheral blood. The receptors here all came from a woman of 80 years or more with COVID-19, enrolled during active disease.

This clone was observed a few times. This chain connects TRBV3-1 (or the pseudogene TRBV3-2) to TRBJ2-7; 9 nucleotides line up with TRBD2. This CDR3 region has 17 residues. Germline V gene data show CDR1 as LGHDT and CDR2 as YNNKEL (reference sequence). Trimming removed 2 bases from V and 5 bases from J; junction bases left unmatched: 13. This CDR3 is CASSQSGGLGVRHEQYF. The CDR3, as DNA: TGTGCCAGCAGCCAAAGCGGGGGGCTGGGTGTGCGGCACGAGCAGTACTTC.

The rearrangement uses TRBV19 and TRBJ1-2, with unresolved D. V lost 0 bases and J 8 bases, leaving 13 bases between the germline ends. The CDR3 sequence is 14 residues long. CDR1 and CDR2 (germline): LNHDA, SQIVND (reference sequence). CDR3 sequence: CASSIDRRTGGYTF. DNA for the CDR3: TGTGCCAGTAGTATAGATCGGCGTACGGGGGGCTACACCTTC.

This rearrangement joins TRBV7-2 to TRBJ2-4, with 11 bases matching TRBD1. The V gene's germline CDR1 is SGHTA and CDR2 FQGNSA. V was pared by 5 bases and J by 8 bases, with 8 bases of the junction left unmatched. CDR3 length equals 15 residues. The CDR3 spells CASSPWTGGFYIQYF. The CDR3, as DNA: TGTGCCAGCAGCCCTTGGACAGGGGGCTTTTACATTCAGTACTTC.

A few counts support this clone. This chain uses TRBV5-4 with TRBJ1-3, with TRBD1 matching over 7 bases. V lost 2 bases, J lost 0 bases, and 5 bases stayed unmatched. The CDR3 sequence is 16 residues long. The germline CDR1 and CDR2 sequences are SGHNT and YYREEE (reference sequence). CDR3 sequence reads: CASSFGTDRSGNTIYF. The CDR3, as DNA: TGTGCCAGCAGCTTTGGGACAGATCGCTCTGGAAACACCATATATTTT.

The CDR3 region is CAWGGLSTEAFF. CDR3 DNA: TGTGCCTGGGGGGGACTTAGCACTGAAGCTTTCTTT. The V gene is TRBV30, the J gene TRBJ1-1; a possible D gene is TRBD1 (5 bases). CDR1 is GTSNPN, CDR2 SVGIG, per germline (reference sequence). CDR3 size: 12 residues. Trimming cost V 5 bases and J 4 bases, with 11 bases left between them.

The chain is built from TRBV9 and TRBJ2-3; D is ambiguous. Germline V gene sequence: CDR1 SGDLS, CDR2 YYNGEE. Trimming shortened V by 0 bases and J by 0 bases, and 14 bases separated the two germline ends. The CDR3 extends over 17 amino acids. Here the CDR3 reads CASSVEAGSFSTDTQYF. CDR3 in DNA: TGTGCCAGCAGCGTAGAAGCAGGCTCCTTTAGCACAGATACGCAGTATTTT.

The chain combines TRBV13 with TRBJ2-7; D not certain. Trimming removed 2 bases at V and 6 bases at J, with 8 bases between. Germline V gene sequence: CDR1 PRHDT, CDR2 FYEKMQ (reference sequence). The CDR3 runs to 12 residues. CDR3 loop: CASSLYRGEQYF. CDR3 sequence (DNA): TGTGCCAGCAGCTTATATAGAGGCGAGCAGTACTTC.

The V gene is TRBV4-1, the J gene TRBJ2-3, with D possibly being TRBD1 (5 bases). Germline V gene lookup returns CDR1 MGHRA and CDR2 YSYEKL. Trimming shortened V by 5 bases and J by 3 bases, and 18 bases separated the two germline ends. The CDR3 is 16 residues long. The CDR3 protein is CASSSRQTLGTDTQYF. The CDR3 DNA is TGCGCCAGCAGCTCCCGACAGACATTAGGAACAGATACGCAGTATTTT.

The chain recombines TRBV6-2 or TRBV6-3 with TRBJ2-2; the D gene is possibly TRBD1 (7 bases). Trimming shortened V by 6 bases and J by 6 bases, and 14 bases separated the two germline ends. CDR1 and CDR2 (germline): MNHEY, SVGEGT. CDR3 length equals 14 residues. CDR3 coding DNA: TGTGCCAGCAGCTTCCAGGGGGGATCCGGGGAGCTGTTTTTT. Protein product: CASSFQGGSGELFF.

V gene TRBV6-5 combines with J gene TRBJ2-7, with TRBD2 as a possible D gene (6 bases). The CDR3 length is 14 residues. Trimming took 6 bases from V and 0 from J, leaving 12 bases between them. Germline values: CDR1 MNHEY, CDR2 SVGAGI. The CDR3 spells CASRGEVSSYEQYF. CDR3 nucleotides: TGTGCCAGCAGGGGGGAGGTAAGCTCCTACGAGCAGTACTTC.

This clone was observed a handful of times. The CDR3 sequence is CASSPRLDTQYF. As DNA, the CDR3 is TGTGCCAGCAGCCCCCGACTTGATACGCAGTATTTT. This chain connects TRBV9 to TRBJ2-3; D not certain. Trimming removed 4 bases from V and 6 bases from J, with 9 bases in between. The length of the CDR3 is 12 residues. The germline gives CDR1 SGDLS, CDR2 YYNGEE.

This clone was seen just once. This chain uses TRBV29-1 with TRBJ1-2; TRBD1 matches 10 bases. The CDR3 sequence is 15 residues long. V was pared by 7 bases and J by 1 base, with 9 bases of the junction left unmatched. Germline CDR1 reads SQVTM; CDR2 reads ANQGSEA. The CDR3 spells CSAGQGGTLNYGYTF. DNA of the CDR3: TGCAGCGCTGGACAGGGGGGAACTCTTAACTATGGCTACACCTTC.

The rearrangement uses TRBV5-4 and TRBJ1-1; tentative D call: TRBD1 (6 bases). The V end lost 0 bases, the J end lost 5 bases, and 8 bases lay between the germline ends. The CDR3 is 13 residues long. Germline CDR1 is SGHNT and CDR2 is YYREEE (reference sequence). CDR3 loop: CASSLEQGTEAFF. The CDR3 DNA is TGTGCCAGCAGCTTGGAACAGGGAACTGAAGCTTTCTTT.

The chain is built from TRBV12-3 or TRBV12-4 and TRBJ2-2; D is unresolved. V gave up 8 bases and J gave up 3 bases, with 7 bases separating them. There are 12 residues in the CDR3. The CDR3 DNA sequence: TGTGCCAGCCTCCTTGACACCGGGGAGCTGTTTTTT. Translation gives CASLLDTGELFF.

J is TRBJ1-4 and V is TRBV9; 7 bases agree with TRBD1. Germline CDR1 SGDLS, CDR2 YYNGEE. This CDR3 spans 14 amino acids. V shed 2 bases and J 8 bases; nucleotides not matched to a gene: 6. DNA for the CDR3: TGTGCCAGCAGCGTGACAGGGTTTGGAGAAAAACTGTTTTTT. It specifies CASSVTGFGEKLFF.

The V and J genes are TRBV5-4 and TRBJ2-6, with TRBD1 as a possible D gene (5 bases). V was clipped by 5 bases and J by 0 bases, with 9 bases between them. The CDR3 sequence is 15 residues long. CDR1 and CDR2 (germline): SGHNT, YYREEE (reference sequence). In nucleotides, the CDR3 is TGTGCCAGCAGGTTCCAGGGCTCTGGGGCCAACGTCCTGACTTTC. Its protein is CASRFQGSGANVLTF.

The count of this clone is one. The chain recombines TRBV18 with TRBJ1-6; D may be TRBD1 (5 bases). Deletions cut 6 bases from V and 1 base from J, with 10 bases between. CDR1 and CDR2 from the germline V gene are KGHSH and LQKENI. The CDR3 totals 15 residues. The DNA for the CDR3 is TGTGCCAGCTCCCAAGGGACTTCCTATAATTCACCCCTCCACTTT. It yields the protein CASSQGTSYNSPLHF.

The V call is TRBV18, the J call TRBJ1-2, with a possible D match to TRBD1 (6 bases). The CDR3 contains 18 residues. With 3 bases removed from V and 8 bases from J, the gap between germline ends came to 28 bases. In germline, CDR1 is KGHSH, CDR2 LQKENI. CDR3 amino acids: CASSPIRQAGANVGGYTF. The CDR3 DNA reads TGTGCCAGCTCACCGATCCGACAGGCTGGGGCCAACGTTGGGGGCTACACCTTC.

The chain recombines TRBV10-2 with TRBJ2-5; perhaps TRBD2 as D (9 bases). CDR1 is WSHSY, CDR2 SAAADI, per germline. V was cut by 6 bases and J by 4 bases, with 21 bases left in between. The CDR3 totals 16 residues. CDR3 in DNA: TGCGCCAGCAGCCTAGCGGGGTCAGGGGGCCGAGAGACCCAGTACTTC. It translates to CASSLAGSGGRETQYF.

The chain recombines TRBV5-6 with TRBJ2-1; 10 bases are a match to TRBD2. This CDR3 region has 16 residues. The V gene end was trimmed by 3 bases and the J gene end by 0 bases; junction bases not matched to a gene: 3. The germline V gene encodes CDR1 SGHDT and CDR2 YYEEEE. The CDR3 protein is CASSWLAGDSYNEQFF. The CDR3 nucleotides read TGTGCCAGCAGCTGGCTAGCGGGGGACTCCTACAATGAGCAGTTCTTC.

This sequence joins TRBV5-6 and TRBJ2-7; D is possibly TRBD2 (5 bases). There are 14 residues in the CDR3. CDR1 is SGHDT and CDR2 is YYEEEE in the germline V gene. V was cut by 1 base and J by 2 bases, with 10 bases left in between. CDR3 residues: CASSLWMRAYEQYF. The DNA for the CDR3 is TGTGCCAGCAGCTTGTGGATGCGGGCCTACGAGCAGTACTTC. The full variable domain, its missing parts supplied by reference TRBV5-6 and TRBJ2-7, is DAGVTQSPTHLIKTRGQQVTLRCSPKSGHDTVSWYQQALGQGPQFIFQYYEEEERQRGNFPDRFSGHQFPNYSSELNVNALLLGDSALYLCASSLWMRAYEQYFGPGTRLTVT.

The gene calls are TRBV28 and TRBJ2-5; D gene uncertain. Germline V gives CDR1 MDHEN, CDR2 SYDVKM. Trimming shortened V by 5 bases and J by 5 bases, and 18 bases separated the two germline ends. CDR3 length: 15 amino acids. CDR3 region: CASSTPHMPRETQYF. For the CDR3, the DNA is TGTGCCAGCAGTACCCCGCACATGCCCAGGGAGACCCAGTACTTC.

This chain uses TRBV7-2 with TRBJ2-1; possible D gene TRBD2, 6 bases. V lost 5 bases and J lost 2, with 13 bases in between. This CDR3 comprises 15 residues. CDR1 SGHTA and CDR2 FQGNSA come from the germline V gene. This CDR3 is CASSRWGEPYNEQFF. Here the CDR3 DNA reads TGTGCCAGCAGCCGTTGGGGGGAACCCTACAATGAGCAGTTCTTC.

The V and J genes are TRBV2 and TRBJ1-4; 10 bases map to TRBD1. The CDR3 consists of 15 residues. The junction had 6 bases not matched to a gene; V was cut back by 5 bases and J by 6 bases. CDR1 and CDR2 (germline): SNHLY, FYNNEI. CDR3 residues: CASSPTGGLYEKLFF. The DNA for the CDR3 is TGTGCCAGCAGTCCGACAGGGGGCCTTTATGAAAAACTGTTTTTT.

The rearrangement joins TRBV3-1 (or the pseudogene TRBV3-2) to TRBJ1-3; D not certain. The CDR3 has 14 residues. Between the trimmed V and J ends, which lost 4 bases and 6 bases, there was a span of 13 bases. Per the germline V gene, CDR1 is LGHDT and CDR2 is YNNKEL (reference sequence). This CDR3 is CASSPHGVTNTIYF. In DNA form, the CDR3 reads TGTGCCAGCAGCCCCCACGGTGTTACAAACACCATATATTTT.

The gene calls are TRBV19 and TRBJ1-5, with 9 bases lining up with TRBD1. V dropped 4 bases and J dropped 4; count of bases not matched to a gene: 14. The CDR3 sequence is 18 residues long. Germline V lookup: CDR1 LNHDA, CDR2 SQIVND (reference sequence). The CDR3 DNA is TGTGCCAGTAGTAAGGGTCCTCTCCGGGACAGGGTAAATCAGCCCCAGCATTTT. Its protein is CASSKGPLRDRVNQPQHF.

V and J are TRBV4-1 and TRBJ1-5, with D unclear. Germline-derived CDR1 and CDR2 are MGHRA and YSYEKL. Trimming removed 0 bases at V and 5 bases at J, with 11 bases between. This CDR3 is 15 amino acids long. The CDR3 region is CASSQDRQVDQPQHF. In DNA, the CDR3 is TGCGCCAGCAGCCAAGATCGTCAGGTCGATCAGCCCCAGCATTTT.

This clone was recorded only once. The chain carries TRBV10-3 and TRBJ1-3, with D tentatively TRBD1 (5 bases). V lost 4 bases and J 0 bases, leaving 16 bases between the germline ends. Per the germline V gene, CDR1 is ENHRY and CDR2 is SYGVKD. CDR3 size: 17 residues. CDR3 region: CAISGVGSTDSGNTIYF. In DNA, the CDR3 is TGTGCCATCAGTGGGGTCGGGTCGACAGACTCTGGAAACACCATATATTTT.

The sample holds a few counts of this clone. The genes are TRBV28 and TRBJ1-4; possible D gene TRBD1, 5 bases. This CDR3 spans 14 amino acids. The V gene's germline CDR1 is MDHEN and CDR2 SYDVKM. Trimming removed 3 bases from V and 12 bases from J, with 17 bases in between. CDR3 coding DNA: TGTGCCAGCAGTTTTTGGCAGTACGGGGGGGAACTGTTTTTT. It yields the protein CASSFWQYGGELFF. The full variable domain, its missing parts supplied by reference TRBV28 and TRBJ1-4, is DVKVTQSSRYLVKRTGEKVFLECVQDMDHENMFWYRQDPGLGLRLIYFSYDVKMKEKGDIPEGYSVSREKKERFSLILESASTNQTSMYLCASSFWQYGGELFFGSGTQLSVL.

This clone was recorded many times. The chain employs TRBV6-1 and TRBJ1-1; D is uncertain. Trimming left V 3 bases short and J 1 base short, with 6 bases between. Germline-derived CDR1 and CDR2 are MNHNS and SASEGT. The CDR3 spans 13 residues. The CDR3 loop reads CASSDLRNTEAFF. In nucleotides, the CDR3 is TGTGCCAGCAGTGACCTCAGGAACACTGAAGCTTTCTTT.

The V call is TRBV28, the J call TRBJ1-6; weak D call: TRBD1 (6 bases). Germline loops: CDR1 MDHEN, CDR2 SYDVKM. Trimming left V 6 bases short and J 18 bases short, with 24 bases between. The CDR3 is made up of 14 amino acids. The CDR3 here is CASSPGQGPILSHF. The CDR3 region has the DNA TGTGCCAGCAGCCCAGGGCAGGGGCCCATCCTGTCCCACTTT.

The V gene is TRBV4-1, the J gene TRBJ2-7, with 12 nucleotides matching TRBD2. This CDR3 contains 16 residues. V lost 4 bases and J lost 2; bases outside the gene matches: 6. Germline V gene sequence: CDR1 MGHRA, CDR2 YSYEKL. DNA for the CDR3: TGCGCCAGCAGCCCCCTCCGGACTAGCGGGACCTACGAGCAGTACTTC. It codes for CASSPLRTSGTYEQYF.